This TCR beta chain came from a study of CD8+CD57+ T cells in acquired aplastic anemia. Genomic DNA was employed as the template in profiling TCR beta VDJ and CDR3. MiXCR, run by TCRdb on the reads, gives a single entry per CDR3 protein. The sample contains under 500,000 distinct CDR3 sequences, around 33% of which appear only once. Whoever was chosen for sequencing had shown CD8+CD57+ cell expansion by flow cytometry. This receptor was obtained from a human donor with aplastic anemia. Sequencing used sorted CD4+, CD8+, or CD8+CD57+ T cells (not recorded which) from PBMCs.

The chain's CDR3 is CASSLWTGASPNQEGSYEQYF. CDR3 sequence (DNA): TGCGCCAGCAGTCTCTGGACGGGTGCATCACCAAACCAGGAAGGTTCCTACGAGCAGTACTTC. The chain uses TRBV5-1 and TRBJ2-7, with no clear D. Trimming removed 5 bases from V and 1 base from J, with 34 bases in between. CDR1 is SGHRS and CDR2 is YFSETQ in the germline V gene. There are 21 residues in the CDR3.